These 27 T cell receptor beta chains were sequenced from one sample in a study of T cell changes during pregnancy in multiple sclerosis. Clones were sequenced by immunoSEQ multiplex PCR, and TCRdb holds only the in-frame ones, with some missing. The table lists over 35,000 clones, 90% of them singletons, with about a tenth in the top ten. Source: CD8+ T cells from peripheral blood mononuclear cells, taken in the first trimester of pregnancy. The receptor source for this set is a female donor with multiple sclerosis, enrolled in a pregnancy study.

This clone has just a few counts. This sequence joins TRBV7-6 and TRBJ1-1, with D perhaps TRBD1 (6 bases). The V end lost 0 bases, the J end lost 0 bases, and 8 bases lay between the germline ends. The germline gives CDR1 SGHVS, CDR2 FNYEAQ. The CDR3 covers 15 residues. The DNA of the CDR3 is TGTGCCAGCAGCTTAGCGAAGGGGGTGAACACTGAAGCTTTCTTT. Its translation is CASSLAKGVNTEAFF.

V is TRBV11-2 and J is TRBJ2-7, with TRBD2 identical over 8 bases. Germline V gene data show CDR1 as SGHAT and CDR2 as FQNNGV. The CDR3 has 16 residues. The V segment lost 5 bases and the J segment 1 base; nucleotides outside the gene matches: 10. The CDR3 nucleotides are TGTGCCAGCAGCCGGTTTTCGGGAGGGCCTTCCTACGAGCAGTACTTC. The encoded protein is CASSRFSGGPSYEQYF.

On this clone itself: A read error may produce the germline difference seen at one junction end. This chain links TRBV15 with TRBJ2-3, with 9 bases aligning to TRBD2. In germline, CDR1 is LNHNV, CDR2 YYDKDF (reference sequence). This CDR3 region has 14 residues. The DNA of the CDR3 is TGTGCCGCCAGAGCGGGGGGAGGTGAGGATACGCAGTATTTT. Its protein is CAARAGGGEDTQYF.

V is TRBV7-9 and J is TRBJ2-7; 8 nucleotides agree with TRBD1. After removal of 5 bases from V and 7 bases from J, the junction contained 13 bases not matched to a gene. Germline CDR1 is SEHNR and CDR2 is FQNEAQ (reference sequence). The CDR3 extends over 15 amino acids. The CDR3 reads CASSPRRGQEEEQYF. The CDR3 DNA sequence: TGTGCCAGCAGCCCCCGCCGGGGACAGGAAGAAGAGCAGTACTTC.

The rearrangement links TRBV7-3 to TRBJ2-2, with 9 positions matching TRBD2. The CDR3 runs 15 residues. V trimming: 5 bases; J trimming: 3 bases; junction bases outside the gene matches: 4. Germline V CDR1 and CDR2: SGHTA, FQGTGA. The CDR3 region has the DNA TGTGCCAGCAGCCTCAGCGGGGGGCACACCGGGGAGCTGTTTTTT. This translates into CASSLSGGHTGELFF.

The chain is built from TRBV19 and TRBJ1-6; TRBD1 is a possible D gene (6 bases). Germline-derived CDR1 and CDR2 are LNHDA and SQIVND (reference sequence). Trimming cost V 1 base and J 6 bases, with 16 bases left between them. The CDR3 sequence is 17 residues long. CDR3 bases: TGTGCCAGTAGTATAGGAGTGGCGGACAGCCTTAATTCACCCCTCCACTTT. Translating gives CASSIGVADSLNSPLHF.

The genes are TRBV23-1 and TRBJ1-2, with TRBD1 matching 8 bases. TRBV23-1 is identified as an open reading frame with a role that is uncertain. The CDR3 extends over 14 amino acids. Unmatched junction bases numbered 4, after V lost 0 bases and J lost 7 bases. CDR3 in DNA: TGCGCCAGCAGTCAATCACAGGGGGTATGTGGCTACACCTTC. Encoded protein: CASSQSQGVCGYTF.

V gene TRBV5-4 combines with J gene TRBJ2-1; TRBD2 agrees at 11 bases. The CDR3 consists of 16 residues. Germline V gene lookup returns CDR1 SGHNT and CDR2 YYREEE (reference sequence). Trimming took 1 base from V and 6 from J; bases not matched to a gene: 6. For the CDR3, the DNA is TGTGCCAGCAGCTTGACCGGACTAGCGGGCAGCAATGAGCAGTTCTTC. This sequence encodes CASSLTGLAGSNEQFF.

The chain links TRBV19 to TRBJ2-5, with TRBD2 matching 8 bases. From germline, CDR1 is LNHDA and CDR2 SQIVND (reference sequence). V lost 5 bases, J lost 4 bases, and 3 bases stayed unmatched. The CDR3 is 13 amino acids. CDR3 coding DNA: TGTGCCAGTAGTCCTCTAGCGGGAGAGACCCAGTACTTC. It is translated as CASSPLAGETQYF.

The rearrangement joins TRBV7-2 to TRBJ2-1; 10 bases agree with TRBD2. Germline lookup yields CDR1 SGHTA and CDR2 FQGNSA. J gave up 5 bases and V 0 bases, and 13 bases lay outside the gene matches. There are 19 residues in the CDR3. The CDR3 nucleotides are TGTGCCAGCAGCTTAGCGCAAGGTAGCGGGAGGTCCCCCGACAATGAGCAGTTCTTC. It encodes CASSLAQGSGRSPDNEQFF.

The gene calls are TRBV6-1 and TRBJ1-5; D gene unclear. Germline CDR1 is MNHNS and CDR2 is SASEGT. V lost 7 bases to trimming and J lost 5 bases, with 15 bases between them. The length of the CDR3 is 14 residues. The CDR3 reads CASNGEQPYQPQHF. DNA of the CDR3: TGTGCCAGCAACGGGGAACAGCCTTATCAGCCCCAGCATTTT.

This chain links TRBV4-3 with TRBJ2-3, with 10 bases lining up with TRBD2. CDR1 is LGHNA, CDR2 YSLEER, per germline. The J segment lost 2 bases and the V segment lost 2 bases, leaving 10 bases of the junction unmatched. The CDR3 runs to 18 residues. CDR3 loop: CASSQSPTSGASTDTQYF. The CDR3 DNA sequence: TGCGCCAGCAGCCAATCCCCAACTAGCGGGGCTTCCACAGATACGCAGTATTTT.

This chain joins TRBV5-4 and TRBJ2-3; 10 positions match TRBD2. The CDR3 runs to 15 residues. The germline gives CDR1 SGHNT, CDR2 YYREEE (reference sequence). Losses at the gene ends were 4 bases for V and 5 bases for J; bases not matched to a gene: 7. The CDR3 region has the DNA TGTGCCAGCAGCCCCAGCGGGGGGGCGGGAGATACGCAGTATTTT. It translates to CASSPSGGAGDTQYF.

The chain joins TRBV6-5 to TRBJ2-1; TRBD2 agrees at 9 bases. V lost 5 bases and J lost 2; bases outside the gene matches: 4. Germline V gene lookup returns CDR1 MNHEY and CDR2 SVGAGI. The CDR3 contains 15 residues. Here the CDR3 DNA reads TGTGCCAGCAGTCCCCTAGCGGGAACCTACAATGAGCAGTTCTTC. Amino acids: CASSPLAGTYNEQFF.

The chain has TRBV6-6 and TRBJ2-1; D might be TRBD2 (5 bases). The germline gives CDR1 MNHNY, CDR2 SVGAGI (reference sequence). This CDR3 has 13 residues. V was shortened by 2 bases and J by 5 bases, with 7 bases between the two germline ends. In DNA, the CDR3 is TGTGCCAGCAGTTACGAGGGAGACAATGAGCAGTTCTTC. This translates into CASSYEGDNEQFF.

The chain's CDR3 is CSVAAANTEAFF. CDR3 sequence (DNA): TGCAGCGTTGCCGCGGCGAACACTGAAGCTTTCTTT. This chain links TRBV29-1 with TRBJ1-1; no definite D call. The germline V gene has CDR1 SQVTM and CDR2 ANQGSEA. V was cut by 4 bases and J by 1 base, with 7 bases left in between. The CDR3 consists of 12 residues.

This clone was observed a few times. The chain carries TRBV6-6 and TRBJ1-1; perhaps TRBD1 as D (5 bases). In germline, CDR1 is MNHNY, CDR2 SVGAGI (reference sequence). The germline V and J ends were trimmed by 2 bases and 6 bases, with 13 bases remaining between them. CDR3 length equals 14 residues. As DNA, the CDR3 is TGTGCCAGCAGTTACAGCCCAGGGACTGCTGAAGCTTTCTTT. It specifies CASSYSPGTAEAFF.

With respect to this clone: Compared with germline, one end of the junction differs, possibly owing to a read error. This chain connects TRBV5-6 to TRBJ2-1, with a tentative D call TRBD2 (5 bases). This CDR3 is 15 amino acids long. CDR1 is SGHDT, CDR2 YYEEEE, per germline. CDR3 in DNA: TGTGCCAGCAGTTTGGATTTGGCGGGCATGAATGAGCAGTTCTTC. It codes for CASSLDLAGMNEQFF.

The chain employs TRBV13 and TRBJ2-3; 9 bases align to TRBD2. The germline V gene encodes CDR1 PRHDT and CDR2 FYEKMQ (reference sequence). The CDR3 has 15 residues. Trimming removed 0 bases from V and 5 bases from J; junction bases left unmatched: 3. The CDR3 protein is CASSLGRGGGDTQYF. CDR3 nucleotides: TGTGCCAGCAGCTTAGGGCGGGGGGGTGGAGATACGCAGTATTTT.

The chain carries TRBV6-5 and TRBJ2-1; 10 positions match TRBD2. Germline V CDR1 and CDR2: MNHEY, SVGAGI. J lost 7 bases, V lost 2 bases, and 8 bases had no gene match. This CDR3 has 16 residues. CDR3 DNA: TGTGCCAGCAGTTACGGTCTAGCGGGAGTCAGAAATGAGCAGTTCTTC. Residues: CASSYGLAGVRNEQFF.

The chain recombines TRBV4-3 with TRBJ2-1; D remains ambiguous. The germline V gene encodes CDR1 LGHNA and CDR2 YSLEER. This CDR3 contains 17 residues. The V gene lost 0 bases and the J gene lost 7 bases, with 19 bases spanning the gap. CDR3 coding DNA: TGCGCCAGCAGCCAAGATCCCCCCGGTGAGGCTGGGAATGAGCAGTTCTTC. Protein sequence: CASSQDPPGEAGNEQFF.

The chain is built from TRBV4-3 and TRBJ2-7, with 10 bases lining up with TRBD2. J was trimmed by 3 bases and V by 0 bases; bases with no gene match: 5. CDR1 LGHNA and CDR2 YSLEER come from the germline V gene. This CDR3 has 16 residues. The CDR3 DNA sequence: TGCGCCAGCAGCCAAGATAAAAGCGGGGGGGGCTACGAGCAGTACTTC. Residues: CASSQDKSGGGYEQYF.

The V call is TRBV5-1, the J call TRBJ2-7, with no clear D. This CDR3 has 12 amino acids. V lost 4 bases to trimming and J lost 6 bases, with 11 bases between them. The germline V gene encodes CDR1 SGHRS and CDR2 YFSETQ. The CDR3 loop is CASSGSGREQYF. The CDR3 DNA reads TGCGCCAGCAGCGGAAGTGGGCGCGAGCAGTACTTC.

The chain recombines TRBV29-1 with TRBJ1-1; D ambiguous. This CDR3 comprises 10 residues. The V gene lost 8 bases and the J gene lost 8 bases, with 12 bases spanning the gap. Germline V gene sequence: CDR1 SQVTM, CDR2 ANQGSEA. The CDR3 spells CSTGGGEAFF. CDR3 bases: TGCAGCACTGGCGGAGGAGAAGCTTTCTTT.

V and J are TRBV4-2 and TRBJ2-7; D might be TRBD2 (5 bases). Trimming pared 0 bases from V and 5 bases from J, leaving 14 bases between. The CDR3 has 15 amino acids. CDR1 and CDR2 from the germline V gene are LGHNA and YNFKEQ. The CDR3: CASSQEYEGSHEQYF. The CDR3 DNA reads TGTGCCAGCAGCCAAGAATATGAGGGATCCCACGAGCAGTACTTC.

In its sample, this clone was seen a few times. V usage is TRBV9 and J usage is TRBJ1-2; TRBD1 might be the D (5 bases). V was shortened by 3 bases and J by 8 bases, with 17 bases between the two germline ends. Germline assignment: CDR1 SGDLS and CDR2 YYNGEE. This CDR3 region has 14 residues. CDR3 residues: CASSARAWGVGYTF. The CDR3 DNA sequence: TGTGCCAGCAGCGCCCGAGCCTGGGGGGTAGGCTACACCTTC.

The chain uses TRBV7-9 and TRBJ2-7; 8 positions agree with TRBD2. V shed 4 bases and J 4 bases; nucleotides not matched to a gene: 12. Per the germline V gene, CDR1 is SEHNR and CDR2 is FQNEAQ (reference sequence). This CDR3 spans 16 amino acids. CDR3 protein: CASSSVRPAGDYEQYF. In DNA form, the CDR3 reads TGTGCCAGCAGCTCGGTGCGCCCAGCGGGAGATTACGAGCAGTACTTC.